The source of this T cell receptor beta chain is a study of T cells after posttransplantation cyclophosphamide. Assay: immunoSEQ multiplex PCR; the TCRdb copy retains only in-frame clones and omits some. The repertoire consists of around 44,000 clones, none detected only once. There are a few counts of this clone. V was pared by 8 bases and J by 0 bases, with 21 bases between. This CDR3 comprises 17 residues. CDR1 is SEHNR and CDR2 is FQNEAQ in the germline V gene (reference sequence). The receptor's source is a man aged 35 to 55 in good health, CMV-negative, and a related stem cell transplant donor. This chain connects TRBV7-9 to TRBJ2-3; D might be TRBD2 (6 bases). The sequenced sample was PBMCs. The CDR3 sequence is CASCRDSPIPSTDTQYF. The CDR3 DNA sequence: TGTGCCAGCTGCCGGGACTCACCGATTCCTAGCACAGATACGCAGTATTTT.